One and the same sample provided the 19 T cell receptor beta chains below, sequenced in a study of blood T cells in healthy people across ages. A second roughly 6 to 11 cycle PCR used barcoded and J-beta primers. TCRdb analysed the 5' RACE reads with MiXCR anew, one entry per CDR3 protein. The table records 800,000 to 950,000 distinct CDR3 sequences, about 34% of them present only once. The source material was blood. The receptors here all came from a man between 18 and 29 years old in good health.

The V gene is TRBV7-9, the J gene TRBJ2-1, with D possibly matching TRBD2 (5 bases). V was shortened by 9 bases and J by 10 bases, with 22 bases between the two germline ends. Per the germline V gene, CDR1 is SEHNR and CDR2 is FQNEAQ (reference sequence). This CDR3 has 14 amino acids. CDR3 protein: CASSVRGLSYEQFF. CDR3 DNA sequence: TGTGCCAGTAGCGTTAGAGGTCTCAGCTACGAGCAGTTCTTC.

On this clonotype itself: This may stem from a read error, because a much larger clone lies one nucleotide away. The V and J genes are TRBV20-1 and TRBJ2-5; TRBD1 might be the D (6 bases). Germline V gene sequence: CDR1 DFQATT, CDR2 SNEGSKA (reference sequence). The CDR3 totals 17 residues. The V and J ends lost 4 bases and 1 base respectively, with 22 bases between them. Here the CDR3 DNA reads TGCAGTGCTACCTCGTTTCAAACGGGGACAAGCCAAGAGACCCAGTACTTC. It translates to CSATSFQTGTSQETQYF.

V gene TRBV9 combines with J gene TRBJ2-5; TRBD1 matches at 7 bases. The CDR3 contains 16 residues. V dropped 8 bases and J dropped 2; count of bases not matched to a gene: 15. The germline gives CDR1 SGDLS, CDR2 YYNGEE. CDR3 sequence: CASGGQNRIFQETQYF. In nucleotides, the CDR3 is TGTGCCAGTGGGGGACAGAACCGAATCTTTCAAGAGACCCAGTACTTC.

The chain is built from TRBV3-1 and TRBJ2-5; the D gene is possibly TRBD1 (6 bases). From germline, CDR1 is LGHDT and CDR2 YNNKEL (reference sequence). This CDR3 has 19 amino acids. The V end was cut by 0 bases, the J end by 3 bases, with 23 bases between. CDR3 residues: CASSQDSVDEGQYKETQYF. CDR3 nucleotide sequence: TGTGCCAGCAGCCAAGATTCGGTAGATGAAGGACAGTACAAAGAGACCCAGTACTTC.

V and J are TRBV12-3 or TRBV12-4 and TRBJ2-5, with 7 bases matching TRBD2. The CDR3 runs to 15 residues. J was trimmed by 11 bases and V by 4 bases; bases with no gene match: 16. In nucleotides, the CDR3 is TGTGCCAGCAGTTCGGTAGCGGGCCTAAACAATGAGCAGTACTTC. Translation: CASSSVAGLNNEQYF.

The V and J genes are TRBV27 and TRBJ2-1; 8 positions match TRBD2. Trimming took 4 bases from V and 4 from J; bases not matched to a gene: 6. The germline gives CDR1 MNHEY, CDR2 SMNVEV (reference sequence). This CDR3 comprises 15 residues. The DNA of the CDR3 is TGTGCCAGCAGTTGGACCGGGACTAGGTACAATGAGCAGTTCTTC. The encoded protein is CASSWTGTRYNEQFF.

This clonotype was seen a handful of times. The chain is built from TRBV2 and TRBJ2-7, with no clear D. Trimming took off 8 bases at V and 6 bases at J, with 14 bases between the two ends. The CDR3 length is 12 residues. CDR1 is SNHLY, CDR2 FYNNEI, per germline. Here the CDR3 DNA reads TGTGCCAGCTTTATGACCTCCATCGAGCAGTACTTC. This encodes CASFMTSIEQYF.

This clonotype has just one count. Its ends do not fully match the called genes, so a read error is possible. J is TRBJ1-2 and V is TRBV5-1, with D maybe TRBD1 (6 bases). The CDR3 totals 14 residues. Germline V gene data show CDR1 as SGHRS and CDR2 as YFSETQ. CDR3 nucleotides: TGCGCCAGCAGGAGAGGACAGCTCACCTATGGCTGCACCTTC. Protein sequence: CASRRGQLTYGCTF. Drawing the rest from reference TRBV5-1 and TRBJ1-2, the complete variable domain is KAGVTQTPRYLIKTRGQQVTLSCSPISGHRSVSWYQQTPGQGLQFLFEYFSETQRNKGNFPGRFSGRQFSNSRSEMNVSTLELGDSALYLCASRRGQLTYGCTFGSGTRLTVV.

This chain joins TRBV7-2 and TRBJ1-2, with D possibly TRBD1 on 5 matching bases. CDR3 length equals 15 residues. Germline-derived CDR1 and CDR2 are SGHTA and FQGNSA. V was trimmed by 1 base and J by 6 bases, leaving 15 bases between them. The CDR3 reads CASSLGGREGHGYTF. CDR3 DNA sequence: TGTGCCAGCAGCTTAGGCGGCAGGGAGGGCCATGGCTACACCTTC.

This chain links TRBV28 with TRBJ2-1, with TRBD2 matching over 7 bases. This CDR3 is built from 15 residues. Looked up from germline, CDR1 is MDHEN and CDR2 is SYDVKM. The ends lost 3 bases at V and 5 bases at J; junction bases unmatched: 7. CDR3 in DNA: TGTGCCAGCAGTTTGACGGGAGGCAGTAACAATGAGCAGTTCTTC. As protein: CASSLTGGSNNEQFF.

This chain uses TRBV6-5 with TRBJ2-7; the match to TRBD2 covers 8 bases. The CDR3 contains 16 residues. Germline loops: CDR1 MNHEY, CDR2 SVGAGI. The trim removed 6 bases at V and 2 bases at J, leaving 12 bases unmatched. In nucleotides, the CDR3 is TGTGCCAGCAGAACTCCCTTGCGGGGGGCTACCTACGAGCAGTACTTC. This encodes CASRTPLRGATYEQYF.

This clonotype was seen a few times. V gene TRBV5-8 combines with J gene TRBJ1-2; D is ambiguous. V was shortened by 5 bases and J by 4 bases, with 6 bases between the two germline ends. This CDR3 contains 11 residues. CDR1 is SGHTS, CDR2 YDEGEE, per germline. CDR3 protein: CASRMVYGYTF. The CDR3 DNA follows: TGTGCCAGCAGAATGGTCTATGGCTACACCTTC.

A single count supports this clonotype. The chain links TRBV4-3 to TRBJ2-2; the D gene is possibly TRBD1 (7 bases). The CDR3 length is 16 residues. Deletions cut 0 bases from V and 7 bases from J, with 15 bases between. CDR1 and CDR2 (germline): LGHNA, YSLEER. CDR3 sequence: CASSQDPGGQVGELFF. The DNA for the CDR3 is TGCGCCAGCAGCCAAGATCCAGGGGGGCAAGTCGGGGAGCTGTTTTTT.

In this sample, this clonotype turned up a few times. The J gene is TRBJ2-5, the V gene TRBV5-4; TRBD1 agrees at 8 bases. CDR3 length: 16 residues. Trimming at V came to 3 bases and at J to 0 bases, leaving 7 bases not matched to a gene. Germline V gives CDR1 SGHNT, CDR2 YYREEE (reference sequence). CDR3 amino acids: CASSSRDRQNQETQYF. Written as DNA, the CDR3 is TGTGCCAGCAGCTCGAGGGACAGGCAAAACCAAGAGACCCAGTACTTC.

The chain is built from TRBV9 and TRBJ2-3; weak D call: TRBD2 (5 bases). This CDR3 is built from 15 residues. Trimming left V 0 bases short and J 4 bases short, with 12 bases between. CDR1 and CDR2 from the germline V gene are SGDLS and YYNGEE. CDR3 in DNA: TGTGCCAGCAGCGTAGATACGGGGTTCCCAGATACGCAGTATTTT. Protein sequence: CASSVDTGFPDTQYF.

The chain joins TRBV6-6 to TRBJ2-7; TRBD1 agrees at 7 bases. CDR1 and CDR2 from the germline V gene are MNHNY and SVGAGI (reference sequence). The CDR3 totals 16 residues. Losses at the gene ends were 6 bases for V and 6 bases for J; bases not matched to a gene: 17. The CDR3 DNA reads TGTGCCAGCAGCTTGGCCGAGGGGGCTCGCTTTGTCGAGCAGTACTTC. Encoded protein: CASSLAEGARFVEQYF.

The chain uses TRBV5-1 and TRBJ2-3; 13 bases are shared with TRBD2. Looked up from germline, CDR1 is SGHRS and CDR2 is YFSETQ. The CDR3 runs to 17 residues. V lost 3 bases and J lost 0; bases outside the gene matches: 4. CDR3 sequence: CASSYTSGGASTDTQYF. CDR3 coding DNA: TGCGCCAGCAGCTATACTAGCGGGGGGGCGAGCACAGATACGCAGTATTTT.

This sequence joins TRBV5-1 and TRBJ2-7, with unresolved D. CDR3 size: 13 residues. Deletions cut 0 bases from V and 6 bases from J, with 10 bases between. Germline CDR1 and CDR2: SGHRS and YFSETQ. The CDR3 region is CASSLALTPEQYF. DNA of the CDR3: TGCGCCAGCAGCTTGGCCCTGACACCCGAGCAGTACTTC.

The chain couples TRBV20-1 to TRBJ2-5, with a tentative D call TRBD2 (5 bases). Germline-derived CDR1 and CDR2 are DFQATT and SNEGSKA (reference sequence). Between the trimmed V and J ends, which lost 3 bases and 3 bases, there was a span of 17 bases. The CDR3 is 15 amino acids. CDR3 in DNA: TGCAGTGCTAGCGACCAGAGGACTCCCAAAGAGACCCAGTACTTC. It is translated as CSASDQRTPKETQYF.